This T cell receptor beta chain comes out of a study of shared clonotypes between healthy human individuals. Study-wide results and caveats: Shared clonotypes across all four donors exceeded non-shared ones in generation probability.

Terminally differentiated effector memory CD45RA+ cells were excluded by CCR7 positive selection of CD45RO-negative cells. Each of the donors was a healthy adult who was HIV-negative and had not had a recent acute infection or vaccination. Details on this clone: The antigen is unknown.

Profiling relied on immunoSEQ multiplex PCR, and the TCRdb table lists in-frame clones only, not all of them. The table lists some 2,000,000 clones, about 95% of them singletons, with about 1.1% in the top ten. The TCR originated in a man aged 18 to 30 in good health. Sequencing was done on a sample of naive CD8+ T cells sorted from blood.

The chain's CDR3 is CASSSLAGGGYEQFF. Written as DNA, the CDR3 is TGCGCCAGCAGTTCACTAGCGGGAGGCGGCTATGAGCAGTTCTTC. The J gene is TRBJ2-1, the V gene TRBV4-3, with 12 bases fitting TRBD2. In germline, CDR1 is LGHNA, CDR2 YSLEER. The trim removed 6 bases at V and 8 bases at J, leaving 8 bases unmatched. CDR3 size: 15 residues.